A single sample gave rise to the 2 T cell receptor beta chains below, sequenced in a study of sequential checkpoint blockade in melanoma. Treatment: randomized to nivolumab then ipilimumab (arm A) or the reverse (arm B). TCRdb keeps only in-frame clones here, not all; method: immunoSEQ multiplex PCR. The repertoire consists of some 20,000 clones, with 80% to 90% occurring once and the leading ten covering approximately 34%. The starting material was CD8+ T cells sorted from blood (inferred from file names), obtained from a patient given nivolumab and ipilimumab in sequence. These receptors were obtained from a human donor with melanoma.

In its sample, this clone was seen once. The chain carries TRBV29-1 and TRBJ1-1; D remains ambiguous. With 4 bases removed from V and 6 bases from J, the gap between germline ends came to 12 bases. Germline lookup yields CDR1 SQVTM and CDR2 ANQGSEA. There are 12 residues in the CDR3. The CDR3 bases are TGCAGCGTTGTTGGCCCGTGGTCTGAAGCTTTCTTT. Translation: CSVVGPWSEAFF. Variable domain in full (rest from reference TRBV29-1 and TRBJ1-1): SAVISQKPSRDICQRGTSLTIQCQVDSQVTMMFWYRQQPGQSLTLIATANQGSEATYESGFVIDKFPISRPNLTFSTLTVSNMSPEDSSIYLCSVVGPWSEAFFGQGTRLTVV.

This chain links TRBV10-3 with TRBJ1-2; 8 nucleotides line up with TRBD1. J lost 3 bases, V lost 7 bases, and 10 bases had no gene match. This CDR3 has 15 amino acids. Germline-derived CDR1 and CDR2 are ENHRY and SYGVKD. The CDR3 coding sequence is TGTGCCATCACCCCCCAGGGGGCGTCGGACTATGGCTACACCTTC. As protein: CAITPQGASDYGYTF.